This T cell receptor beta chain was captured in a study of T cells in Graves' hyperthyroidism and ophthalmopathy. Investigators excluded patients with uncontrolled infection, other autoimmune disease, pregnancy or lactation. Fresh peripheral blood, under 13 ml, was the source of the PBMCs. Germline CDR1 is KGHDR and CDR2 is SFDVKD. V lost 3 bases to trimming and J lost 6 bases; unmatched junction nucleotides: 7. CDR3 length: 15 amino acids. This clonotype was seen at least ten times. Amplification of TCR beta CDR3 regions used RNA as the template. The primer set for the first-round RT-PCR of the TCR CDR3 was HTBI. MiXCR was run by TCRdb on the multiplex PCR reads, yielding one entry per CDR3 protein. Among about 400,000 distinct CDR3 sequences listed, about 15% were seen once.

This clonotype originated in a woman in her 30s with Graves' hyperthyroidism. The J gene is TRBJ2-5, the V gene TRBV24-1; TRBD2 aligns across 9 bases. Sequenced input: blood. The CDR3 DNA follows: TGTGCCACCAGTGATCCGCGGGAGGGTAGGAAGACCCAGTACTTC. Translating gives CATSDPREGRKTQYF.